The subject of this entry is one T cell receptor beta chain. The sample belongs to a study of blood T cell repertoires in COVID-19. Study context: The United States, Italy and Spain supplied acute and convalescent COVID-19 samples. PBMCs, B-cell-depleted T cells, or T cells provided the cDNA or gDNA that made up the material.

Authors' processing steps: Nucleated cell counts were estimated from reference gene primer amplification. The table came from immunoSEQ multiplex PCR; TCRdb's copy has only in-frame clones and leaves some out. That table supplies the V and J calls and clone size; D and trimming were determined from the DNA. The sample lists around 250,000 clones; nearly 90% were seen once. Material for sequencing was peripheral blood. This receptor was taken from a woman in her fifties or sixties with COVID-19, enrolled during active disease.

The CDR3 nucleotides read TGTGCCAGCAGCCCATTGGGCCGGGGCTCCTACGAGCAGTACTTC. This encodes CASSPLGRGSYEQYF. J is TRBJ2-7 and V is TRBV7-2, with D perhaps TRBD2 (5 bases). CDR3 length equals 15 residues. Germline lookup yields CDR1 SGHTA and CDR2 FQGNSA. V was pared by 5 bases and J by 0 bases, with 14 bases between.